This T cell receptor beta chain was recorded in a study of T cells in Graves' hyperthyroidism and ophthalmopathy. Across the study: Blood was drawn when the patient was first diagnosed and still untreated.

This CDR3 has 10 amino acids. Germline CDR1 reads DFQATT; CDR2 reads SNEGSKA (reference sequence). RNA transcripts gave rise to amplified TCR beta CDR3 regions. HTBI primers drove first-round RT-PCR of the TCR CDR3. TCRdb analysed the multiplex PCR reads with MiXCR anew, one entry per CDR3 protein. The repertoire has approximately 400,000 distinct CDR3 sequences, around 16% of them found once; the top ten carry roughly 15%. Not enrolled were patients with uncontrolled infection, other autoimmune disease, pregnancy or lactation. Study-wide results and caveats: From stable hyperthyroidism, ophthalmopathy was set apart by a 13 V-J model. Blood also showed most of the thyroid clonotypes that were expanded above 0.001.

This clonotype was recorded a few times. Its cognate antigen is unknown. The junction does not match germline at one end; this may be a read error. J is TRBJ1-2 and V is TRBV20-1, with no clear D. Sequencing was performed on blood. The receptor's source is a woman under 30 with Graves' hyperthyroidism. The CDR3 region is CSARDVSLAF. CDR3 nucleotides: TGCAGTGCTAGGGACGTCAGTTTGGCCTTC.